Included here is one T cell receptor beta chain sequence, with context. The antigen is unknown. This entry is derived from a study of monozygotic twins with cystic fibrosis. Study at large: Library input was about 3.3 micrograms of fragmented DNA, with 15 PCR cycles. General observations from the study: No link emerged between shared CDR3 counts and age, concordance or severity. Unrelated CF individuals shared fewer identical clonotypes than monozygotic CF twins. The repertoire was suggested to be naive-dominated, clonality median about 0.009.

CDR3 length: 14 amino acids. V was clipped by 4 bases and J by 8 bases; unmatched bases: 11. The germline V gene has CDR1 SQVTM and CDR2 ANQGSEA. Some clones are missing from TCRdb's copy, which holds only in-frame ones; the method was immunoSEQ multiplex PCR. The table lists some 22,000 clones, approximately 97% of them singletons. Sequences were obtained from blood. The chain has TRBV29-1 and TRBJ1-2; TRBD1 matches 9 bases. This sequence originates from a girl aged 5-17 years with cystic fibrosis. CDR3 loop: CSVGPGTGTEGYTF. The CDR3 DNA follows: TGCAGCGTTGGGCCCGGGACAGGGACGGAGGGCTACACCTTC.